What follows are 29 T cell receptor beta chains derived from one specimen sequenced in a study of OX40 agonist ivuxolimab in advanced cancers. Profiling relied on immunoSEQ multiplex PCR, and the TCRdb table lists in-frame clones only, not all of them. The sample lists tens of thousands of clones, about 82% occurring once. The material was CD4+ or CD8+ T cells sorted from blood, obtained in a trial of the OX40 agonist ivuxolimab. These receptor sequences come from an adult with an advanced solid tumor such as melanoma, head and neck, liver or kidney cancer.

The chain joins TRBV27 to TRBJ1-2, with 7 positions matching TRBD1. The trim removed 6 bases at V and 7 bases at J, leaving 14 bases unmatched. CDR1 is MNHEY, CDR2 SMNVEV, per germline (reference sequence). CDR3 size: 15 residues. The CDR3 protein is CASRTGGQVSSGYTF. In DNA, the CDR3 is TGTGCCAGCAGAACCGGAGGACAGGTCTCGAGTGGCTACACCTTC.

A single count supports this clone. This sequence joins TRBV5-4 and TRBJ1-3; 7 bases align to TRBD1. CDR3 length: 13 amino acids. Losses at the gene ends were 7 bases for V and 4 bases for J; bases not matched to a gene: 5. Germline CDR1 and CDR2: SGHNT and YYREEE (reference sequence). CDR3 amino acids: CASGTVTGNTIYF. Written as DNA, the CDR3 is TGTGCCAGCGGGACAGTAACAGGAAACACCATATATTTT.

The DNA of the CDR3 is TGTGCCAGCTCACCGACAGGGGCCCAGGGACAAGAGACCCAGTACTTC. Translation: CASSPTGAQGQETQYF. The chain links TRBV18 to TRBJ2-5, with 8 bases lining up with TRBD1. V shed 3 bases, J shed 2 bases, and the junction held 8 bases outside the gene matches. Germline CDR1 KGHSH, CDR2 LQKENI. The CDR3 length is 16 residues.

This clone was found once. This sequence joins TRBV28 and TRBJ2-7; 7 bases map to TRBD1. Losses at the gene ends were 3 bases for V and 3 bases for J; bases not matched to a gene: 2. This CDR3 spans 13 amino acids. Germline CDR1 reads MDHEN; CDR2 reads SYDVKM. CDR3 sequence: CASSFRDSYEQYF. The CDR3 coding sequence is TGTGCCAGCAGTTTTAGGGACAGCTACGAGCAGTACTTC.

The V and J genes are TRBV4-3 and TRBJ2-5; 8 positions agree with TRBD1. The J call may not be correct, given that the DNA end is closer to TRBJ2-7. This CDR3 contains 15 residues. CDR1 LGHNA and CDR2 YSLEER come from the germline V gene. The CDR3 nucleotides are TGCGCCAGCAGCCAAGGACAGGGGACCTACTACGAGCAGTACTTC. It translates to CASSQGQGTYYEQYF.

J is TRBJ2-5 and V is TRBV5-5; 11 nucleotides agree with TRBD2. V shed 2 bases, J shed 5 bases, and the junction held 14 bases outside the gene matches. This CDR3 contains 18 residues. Per the germline V gene, CDR1 is SGHKS and CDR2 is YYEKEE (reference sequence). The CDR3 nucleotides are TGTGCCAGCAGCTTTCAGGGACTAGCGGTTCCCCCGCGGGAGACCCAGTACTTC. This encodes CASSFQGLAVPPRETQYF.

The chain employs TRBV18 and TRBJ2-1; TRBD2 aligns across 11 bases. CDR1 and CDR2 (germline): KGHSH, LQKENI. J was trimmed by 8 bases and V by 2 bases; bases with no gene match: 11. There are 17 residues in the CDR3. In nucleotides, the CDR3 is TGTGCCAGCTCACCAAACCACCCCCTAGCGGGGGGCGATGAGCAGTTCTTC. Its translation: CASSPNHPLAGGDEQFF.

The J gene is TRBJ2-7, the V gene TRBV7-2, with TRBD2 as a possible D gene (6 bases). CDR3 length equals 15 residues. V was shortened by 5 bases and J by 3 bases, with 17 bases between the two germline ends. Per germline, CDR1 SGHTA and CDR2 FQGNSA. The CDR3 reads CASSPDLAGSYEQYF. CDR3 nucleotides: TGTGCCAGCAGCCCAGACCTGGCGGGGAGCTACGAGCAGTACTTC.

V gene TRBV7-2 combines with J gene TRBJ1-5; 7 bases fit TRBD1. J gave up 6 bases and V 5 bases, and 7 bases lay outside the gene matches. The CDR3 spans 14 residues. The germline V gene encodes CDR1 SGHTA and CDR2 FQGNSA. CDR3 residues: CASSQRQGFQPQHF. The CDR3 DNA is TGTGCCAGCAGCCAACGACAGGGATTTCAGCCCCAGCATTTT.

The chain has TRBV6-1 and TRBJ2-7, with unresolved D. V was clipped by 7 bases and J by 0 bases, with 10 bases between them. The CDR3 consists of 13 residues. CDR1 is MNHNS, CDR2 SASEGT, per germline. CDR3 sequence: CASKPSSSYEQYF. The CDR3 DNA follows: TGTGCCAGCAAGCCTTCCAGCTCCTACGAGCAGTACTTC.

The count of this clone is one. This chain links TRBV10-2 with TRBJ2-1, with 8 positions matching TRBD2. The CDR3 runs 16 residues. The J segment lost 6 bases and the V segment lost 6 bases, leaving 13 bases of the junction unmatched. Germline lookup yields CDR1 WSHSY and CDR2 SAAADI. CDR3 DNA sequence: TGCGCCAGCAGCCCTTTAAGGAGCGCGGGGGGCAATGAGCAGTTCTTC. It translates to CASSPLRSAGGNEQFF.

This clone was recorded a few times. The genes are TRBV5-6 and TRBJ1-1; D is undetermined. CDR3 length: 15 amino acids. V lost 4 bases, J lost 2 bases, and 15 bases lay in between. Germline V gene sequence: CDR1 SGHDT, CDR2 YYEEEE. DNA for the CDR3: TGTGCCAGCAGCCCTGGTGGCTCACTTAACACTGAAGCTTTCTTT. Translating gives CASSPGGSLNTEAFF.

The gene calls are TRBV5-6 and TRBJ2-7, with D possibly being TRBD2 (6 bases). Trimming took 2 bases from V and 4 from J, leaving 22 bases between them. The CDR3 spans 17 residues. Germline V gene data show CDR1 as SGHDT and CDR2 as YYEEEE. Here the CDR3 reads CASSFFLPRREAYEQYF. CDR3 coding DNA: TGTGCCAGCAGCTTCTTCCTCCCACGCAGGGAGGCGTACGAGCAGTACTTC. Variable domain in full (rest from reference TRBV5-6 and TRBJ2-7): DAGVTQSPTHLIKTRGQQVTLRCSPKSGHDTVSWYQQALGQGPQFIFQYYEEEERQRGNFPDRFSGHQFPNYSSELNVNALLLGDSALYLCASSFFLPRREAYEQYFGPGTRLTVT.

The CDR3 DNA is TGTGCCAGCAGCATACAACAGGGTTACGAGCAGTACTTC. It encodes CASSIQQGYEQYF. V gene TRBV5-4 combines with J gene TRBJ2-7; TRBD1 is a possible D gene (6 bases). V dropped 4 bases and J dropped 4 bases, with 12 bases sitting between them. The V gene's germline CDR1 is SGHNT and CDR2 YYREEE (reference sequence). This CDR3 comprises 13 residues.

The genes are TRBV2 and TRBJ2-7; D is ambiguous. Trimming left V 5 bases short and J 7 bases short, with 18 bases between. Looked up from germline, CDR1 is SNHLY and CDR2 is FYNNEI. The CDR3 has 14 residues. CDR3: CASSLADRATEQYF. The DNA of the CDR3 is TGTGCCAGCAGTCTTGCGGACCGAGCTACAGAGCAGTACTTC.

In its sample, this clone was seen once. The chain has TRBV19 and TRBJ1-6; tentatively, D is TRBD1 (5 bases). The CDR3 spans 14 residues. Trimming cost V 6 bases and J 7 bases, with 13 bases left between them. The V gene's germline CDR1 is LNHDA and CDR2 SQIVND (reference sequence). CDR3 sequence (DNA): TGTGCCAGTAGAACCGGGACGGGCAATTCACCCCTCCACTTT. Its protein is CASRTGTGNSPLHF. The whole variable domain, remainder taken from reference TRBV19 and TRBJ1-6, is DGGITQSPKYLFRKEGQNVTLSCEQNLNHDAMYWYRQDPGQGLRLIYYSQIVNDFQKGDIAEGYSVSREKKESFPLTVTSAQKNPTAFYLCASRTGTGNSPLHFGNGTRLTVT.

This clone was seen a single time. The chain links TRBV11-3 to TRBJ2-1; 9 nucleotides align to TRBD1. The CDR3 is made up of 15 amino acids. CDR1 is SGHNT, CDR2 YENEEA, per germline. The junction had 16 bases not matched to a gene; V was cut back by 6 bases and J by 13 bases. The CDR3 spells CASRDGQGTRRGQFF. The DNA of the CDR3 is TGTGCCAGCAGGGACGGACAGGGGACCCGTCGGGGTCAGTTCTTC.

The chain has TRBV6-1 and TRBJ1-1, with D perhaps TRBD1 (5 bases). Germline V lookup: CDR1 MNHNS, CDR2 SASEGT. Trimming removed 4 bases from V and 1 base from J, with 13 bases in between. CDR3 size: 15 residues. CDR3 amino acids: CASSVQTVGNTEAFF. Here the CDR3 DNA reads TGTGCCAGCAGTGTCCAGACAGTCGGGAACACTGAAGCTTTCTTT.

The chain employs TRBV7-3 and TRBJ1-2, with unresolved D. Germline V gene data show CDR1 as SGHTA and CDR2 as FQGTGA. The CDR3 sequence is 14 residues long. V was shortened by 5 bases and J by 6 bases, with 16 bases between the two germline ends. As DNA, the CDR3 is TGTGCCAGCAGCCCGGATCAAGGGCGTCATGGCTACACCTTC. It specifies CASSPDQGRHGYTF.

The chain uses TRBV27 and TRBJ1-6; D is unresolved. Germline loops: CDR1 MNHEY, CDR2 SMNVEV (reference sequence). This CDR3 spans 15 amino acids. The ends were cut back, 7 bases at V and 6 bases at J, with 16 bases in the middle. CDR3 nucleotides: TGTGCCAGCACCCAGGCGTGGGGAGTTAATTCACCCCTCCACTTT. This translates into CASTQAWGVNSPLHF.

The chain links TRBV6-5 to TRBJ2-7, with TRBD1 matching 7 bases. Germline trimming cut 6 bases from V and 3 bases from J; bases unmatched to any gene: 11. This CDR3 has 15 amino acids. Germline values: CDR1 MNHEY, CDR2 SVGAGI. CDR3 loop: CASRPGQEVLYEQYF. The CDR3 coding sequence is TGTGCCAGCAGACCCGGACAGGAGGTACTCTACGAGCAGTACTTC.

The chain joins TRBV4-2 to TRBJ2-2; D is unresolved. The CDR3 extends over 11 amino acids. The germline gives CDR1 LGHNA, CDR2 YNFKEQ. V shed 3 bases and J shed 7 bases, with 3 bases lying between them. CDR3 amino acids: CASSQVGELFF. CDR3 in DNA: TGTGCCAGCAGCCAGGTCGGGGAGCTGTTTTTT.

The chain combines TRBV21-1 with TRBJ2-5; the table's TRBD1 call for D was not verified on the DNA. TRBV21-1 is assigned pseudogene status. CDR3 length: 16 residues. CDR3 bases: TGTGCCAGCAGCGAAGGGGACAGGGGAGGAGAAGAGACCCAGTACTTC. This gives the protein CASSEGDRGGEETQYF.

V usage is TRBV30 and J usage is TRBJ2-5; no clear D. Germline values: CDR1 GTSNPN, CDR2 SVGIG (reference sequence). Trimming removed 3 bases at V and 5 bases at J, with 10 bases between. The CDR3 contains 12 residues. In DNA, the CDR3 is TGTGCCTGGAGCCTCTCCGCGGAGACCCAGTACTTC. It translates to CAWSLSAETQYF.

This sequence joins TRBV18 and TRBJ1-2; TRBD1 agrees at 12 bases. This CDR3 is 21 amino acids long. V lost 6 bases, J lost 0 bases, and 20 bases stayed unmatched. From germline, CDR1 is KGHSH and CDR2 LQKENI. CDR3 sequence reads: CASSPTAPGTGGLLANYGYTF. In DNA, the CDR3 is TGTGCCAGCTCCCCCACAGCCCCTGGGACAGGGGGCTTACTGGCTAACTATGGCTACACCTTC.

This clone appeared once. The V call is TRBV28, the J call TRBJ1-3; 9 bases match TRBD1. Germline V CDR1 and CDR2: MDHEN, SYDVKM. V shed 4 bases, J shed 8 bases, and the junction held 9 bases outside the gene matches. This CDR3 spans 15 amino acids. DNA of the CDR3: TGTGCCAGCAGTTCCGTGGGACAGGGACTACACACCATATATTTT. As protein: CASSSVGQGLHTIYF. Variable domain in full (rest from reference TRBV28 and TRBJ1-3): DVKVTQSSRYLVKRTGEKVFLECVQDMDHENMFWYRQDPGLGLRLIYFSYDVKMKEKGDIPEGYSVSREKKERFSLILESASTNQTSMYLCASSSVGQGLHTIYFGEGSWLTVV.

The gene calls are TRBV7-9 and TRBJ1-1; D not certain. The CDR3 is made up of 12 amino acids. V was pared by 3 bases and J by 10 bases, with 12 bases between. Germline CDR1 and CDR2: SEHNR and FQNEAQ (reference sequence). CDR3 in amino acids: CASSFYSGVAFF. CDR3 nucleotide sequence: TGTGCCAGCAGCTTTTACTCTGGAGTAGCTTTCTTT.

With regard to this clone: Compared with germline, one end of the junction differs, possibly owing to a read error. CDR3 protein: CASSLAGGGKGTDTQYF. The DNA for the CDR3 is TGTGCCAGCAGTTTAGCCGGAGGGGGTAAGGGCACAGATACGCAGTATTTT. V and J are TRBV7-8 and TRBJ2-3; D is perhaps TRBD1 or TRBD2 (6 bases each). Per the germline V gene, CDR1 is SGHVS and CDR2 is FQNEAQ. CDR3 length equals 17 residues. Based on the CDR3 plus reference TRBV7-8 and TRBJ2-3, the full variable domain is GAGVSQSPRYKVAKRGQDVALRCDPISGHVSLFWYQQALGQGPEFLTYFQNEAQLDKSGLPSDRFFAERPEGSVSTLKIQRTQQEDSAVYLCASSLAGGGKGTDTQYFGPGTRLTVL.

As for this clone: The same CDR3 also results from other DNA sequences found in this sample. The chain employs TRBV28 and TRBJ1-1; maybe TRBD1 (5 bases). The CDR3 runs 15 residues. Germline V lookup: CDR1 MDHEN, CDR2 SYDVKM. V lost 0 bases and J 1 base, leaving 9 bases between the germline ends. The DNA of the CDR3 is TGTGCCAGCAGTTTATGGGGGGGAGGGAACACTGAAGCTTTCTTT. This gives the protein CASSLWGGGNTEAFF.